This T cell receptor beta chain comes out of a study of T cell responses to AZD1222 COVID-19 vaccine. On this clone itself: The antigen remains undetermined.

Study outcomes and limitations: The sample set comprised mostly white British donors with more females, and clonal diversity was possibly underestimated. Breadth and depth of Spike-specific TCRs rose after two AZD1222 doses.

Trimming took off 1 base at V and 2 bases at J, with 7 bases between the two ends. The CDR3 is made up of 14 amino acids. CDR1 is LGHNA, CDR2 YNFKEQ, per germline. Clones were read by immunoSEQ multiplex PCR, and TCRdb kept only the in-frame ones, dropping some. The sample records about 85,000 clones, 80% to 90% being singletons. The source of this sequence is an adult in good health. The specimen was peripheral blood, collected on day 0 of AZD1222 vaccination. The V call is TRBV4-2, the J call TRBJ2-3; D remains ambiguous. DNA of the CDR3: TGTGCCAGCAGCCAAGGTACGGACACAGATACGCAGTATTTT. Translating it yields CASSQGTDTDTQYF.